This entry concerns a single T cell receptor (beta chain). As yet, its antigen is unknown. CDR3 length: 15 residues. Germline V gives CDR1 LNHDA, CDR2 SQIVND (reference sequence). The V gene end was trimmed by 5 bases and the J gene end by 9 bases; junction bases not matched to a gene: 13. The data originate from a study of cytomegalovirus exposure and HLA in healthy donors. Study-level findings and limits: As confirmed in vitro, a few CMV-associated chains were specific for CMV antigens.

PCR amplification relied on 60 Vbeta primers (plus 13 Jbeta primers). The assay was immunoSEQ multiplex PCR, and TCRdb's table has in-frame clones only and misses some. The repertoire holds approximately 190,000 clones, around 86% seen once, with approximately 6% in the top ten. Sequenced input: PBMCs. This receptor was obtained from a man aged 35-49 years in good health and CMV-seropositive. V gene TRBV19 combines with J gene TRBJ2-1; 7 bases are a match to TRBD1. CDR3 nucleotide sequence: TGTGCCAGTAGTGGCCGGGACAGCCACCTTAGTGAGCAGTTCTTC. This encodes CASSGRDSHLSEQFF.